The entry below gives a single T cell receptor (beta chain) sequence along with its context. Germline loops: CDR1 LGHDT, CDR2 YNNKEL (reference sequence). The V gene lost 6 bases and the J gene lost 1 base, with 7 bases spanning the gap. This CDR3 spans 12 amino acids. The data stem from a study of blood T cell repertoires in COVID-19. Using immunoSEQ multiplex PCR, the repertoire was profiled, and TCRdb retains in-frame clones only, with some absent. The table includes about 200,000 clones, about 83% detected once. The sequence was obtained from a woman aged 45-59 years with acute or convalescent COVID-19. The chain recombines TRBV3-1 (or the pseudogene TRBV3-2) with TRBJ2-7, with D perhaps matching TRBD1 (5 bases). The specimen was peripheral blood. The CDR3 nucleotides read TGTGCCAGCAGAGACAGATCCTACGAGCAGTACTTC. Its translation is CASRDRSYEQYF.